The next 13 T cell receptor beta chains were all read from a single sample in a study of T cells in localized non-small cell lung cancer (dated by TCRdb to the early 2020s). Receptor libraries were prepared by the immunoSEQ multiplex PCR assay. TCRdb limited this immuneACCESS table to in-frame rearrangements with V and J called. A share of clones is missing; checked studies link under half to unresolved V genes, and the rest is unexplained. In all, the sample holds around 92,000 clones, and roughly 91% of those were seen once. The ten biggest clones cover roughly 3.9% of the sample. Here the sequenced sample was PBMCs, taken before any cancer treatment. Receptor source: a woman aged 35 to 70 with stage II squamous cell lung carcinoma.

The chain has TRBV5-1 and TRBJ2-1; TRBD1 matches 10 bases. J gave up 1 base and V 3 bases, and 4 bases lay outside the gene matches. The germline V gene has CDR1 SGHRS and CDR2 YFSETQ. This CDR3 comprises 16 residues. CDR3 loop: CASSSGGQGSYNEQFF. The CDR3 nucleotides read TGCGCCAGCAGCTCGGGGGGACAGGGGTCCTACAATGAGCAGTTCTTC. The variable domain in full, with the rest retrieved from reference TRBV5-1 and TRBJ2-1, is KAGVTQTPRYLIKTRGQQVTLSCSPISGHRSVSWYQQTPGQGLQFLFEYFSETQRNKGNFPGRFSGRQFSNSRSEMNVSTLELGDSALYLCASSSGGQGSYNEQFFGPGTRLTVL.

The CDR3 DNA is TGTGCCAGCAGCCACGGGACAGATCTACTTAACTACGAGCAGTACTTC. This translates into CASSHGTDLLNYEQYF. This rearrangement joins TRBV6-6 to TRBJ2-7; 7 bases are a match to TRBD1. The V segment lost 6 bases and the J segment 3 bases; nucleotides outside the gene matches: 14. The germline V gene has CDR1 MNHNY and CDR2 SVGAGI (reference sequence). The CDR3 runs 16 residues.

The rearrangement links TRBV7-8 to TRBJ2-7; D gene uncertain. Germline lookup yields CDR1 SGHVS and CDR2 FQNEAQ. V lost 4 bases and J lost 0, with 10 bases in between. CDR3 length: 14 residues. Here the CDR3 reads CASSSTSSSYEQYF. The DNA of the CDR3 is TGTGCCAGCAGCTCCACCTCCAGCTCCTACGAGCAGTACTTC.

The chain has TRBV6-1 and TRBJ2-4; possibly TRBD1 for D (6 bases). Trimming left V 0 bases short and J 8 bases short, with 11 bases between. CDR3 length equals 14 residues. Per germline, CDR1 MNHNS and CDR2 SASEGT. Written as DNA, the CDR3 is TGTGCCAGCAGTGAAGCGCTTCAGGGGTACATTCAGTACTTC. Amino acid sequence: CASSEALQGYIQYF.

The chain combines TRBV7-7 with TRBJ1-1; the D gene is possibly TRBD1 (6 bases). In germline, CDR1 is SSHAT, CDR2 FNYEAQ (reference sequence). The CDR3 runs to 13 residues. Written as DNA, the CDR3 is TGTGCTGCGCAACAGGGCGTGAACACTGAAGCTTTCTTT. Translation: CAAQQGVNTEAFF.

The V gene is TRBV27, the J gene TRBJ1-1, with 9 bases identical to TRBD1. Germline loops: CDR1 MNHEY, CDR2 SMNVEV (reference sequence). The CDR3 has 16 residues. J lost 3 bases, V lost 7 bases, and 12 bases had no gene match. Written as DNA, the CDR3 is TGTGCCAGCAAGGTGACAGGGGGGCCCCTACACACTGAAGCTTTCTTT. Translated: CASKVTGGPLHTEAFF.

This chain uses TRBV19 with TRBJ1-5; TRBD1 is a possible D gene (5 bases). V lost 0 bases to trimming and J lost 0 bases, with 21 bases between them. Germline-derived CDR1 and CDR2 are LNHDA and SQIVND (reference sequence). CDR3 size: 20 residues. The CDR3 spells CASSIDPGPGRVHSNQPQHF. CDR3 bases: TGTGCCAGTAGTATAGATCCGGGACCGGGGAGGGTTCATAGCAATCAGCCCCAGCATTTT.

This chain joins TRBV6-5 and TRBJ2-3; unclear D gene. The CDR3 consists of 11 residues. From germline, CDR1 is MNHEY and CDR2 SVGAGI. V lost 7 bases, J lost 0 bases, and 2 bases lay in between. DNA of the CDR3: TGTGCCAGCACCAGCACAGATACGCAGTATTTT. Translation: CASTSTDTQYF.

V gene TRBV10-2 combines with J gene TRBJ2-4; D gene uncertain. This CDR3 is built from 11 residues. V gave up 8 bases and J gave up 6 bases, with 8 bases separating them. CDR1 WSHSY and CDR2 SAAADI come from the germline V gene. CDR3 coding DNA: TGCGCCAGCGGAGCCCTAAACATTCAGTACTTC. Protein product: CASGALNIQYF.

The gene calls are TRBV27 and TRBJ1-2; maybe TRBD1 (6 bases). The germline V gene has CDR1 MNHEY and CDR2 SMNVEV (reference sequence). The V end was cut by 6 bases, the J end by 2 bases, with 13 bases between. The CDR3 totals 14 residues. CDR3 sequence reads: CASSPGTTNYGYTF. The CDR3 region has the DNA TGTGCCAGCAGCCCCGGGACAACGAACTATGGCTACACCTTC.

The chain joins TRBV6-4 to TRBJ1-2, with 8 nucleotides matching TRBD1. Trimming removed 6 bases from V and 6 bases from J; junction bases left unmatched: 6. This CDR3 region has 13 residues. Germline CDR1 MRHNA, CDR2 SNTAGT. Here the CDR3 reads CASRNRQGNGYTF. CDR3 bases: TGTGCCAGCAGGAACAGACAGGGGAATGGCTACACCTTC.

This clone was detected only once. This chain links TRBV28 with TRBJ2-3; TRBD2 matches at 13 bases. Germline trimming cut 8 bases from V and 6 bases from J; bases unmatched to any gene: 11. From germline, CDR1 is MDHEN and CDR2 SYDVKM. This CDR3 has 16 amino acids. The CDR3 here is CASCLSGTSGTDTQYF. The CDR3 DNA reads as TGTGCCAGCTGCCTCTCCGGGACTAGCGGGACGGATACGCAGTATTTT.

The V and J genes are TRBV2 and TRBJ1-2; possibly TRBD1 for D (6 bases). V was clipped by 3 bases and J by 4 bases, with 9 bases between them. Germline assignment: CDR1 SNHLY and CDR2 FYNNEI. The CDR3 is 13 residues long. Here the CDR3 DNA reads TGTGCCAGCAGTGACAGGGGAGGCTATGGCTACACCTTC. Translating gives CASSDRGGYGYTF.